The T cell receptor beta chain under discussion was sequenced for a study of PD-1 blockade in classical Hodgkin lymphoma. Across the study: Patients were administered nivolumab (3 mg/kg intravenously) every 2 weeks. General study points: Newly diagnosed patients reportedly trailed healthy donors in baseline TCR diversity. Why the repertoires differ is still unclear, perhaps disease activity or prior therapy. Patients with a complete response exhibited baseline diversity comparable to newly diagnosed patients.

The CDR3 is made up of 14 amino acids. Deletions cut 0 bases from V and 3 bases from J, with 8 bases between. Germline V lookup: CDR1 LNHDA, CDR2 SQIVND (reference sequence). Specified time point: cycle 4 day 1 (C4D1), after five to seven weeks of nivolumab. Each of the patients experienced relapse following autologous stem cell transplantation, and their brentuximab vedotin exposure differed. Magnetic negative selection served to purify CD4+ T cells out of PBMCs that had been thawed. To note about this clone: Its antigen remains unknown.

Clones were read by immunoSEQ multiplex PCR, and TCRdb kept only the in-frame ones, dropping some. The sample records under 25,000 clones, under 75% being singletons. Sequences were derived from CD4+ T cells from blood, sampled before the fourth cycle of nivolumab. The chain is built from TRBV19 and TRBJ1-2; D is perhaps TRBD1 (5 bases). This TCR derives from a human donor with classical Hodgkin lymphoma. CDR3 DNA sequence: TGTGCCAGTAGTATAGAAAGGACACACTATGGCTACACCTTC. Protein product: CASSIERTHYGYTF.